A selection of T cell receptor beta chains follows, all from one sample in a study of shared clonotypes between healthy human individuals. Produced via immunoSEQ multiplex PCR; TCRdb's table is partial and in-frame only. The sample consists of about 380,000 clones, about 96% of them appearing once. Sequenced: memory CD8+ T cells sorted from blood. These receptors came from a man aged 25 to 45 in good health. CDR3s include the opening cysteine and the closing phenylalanine or tryptophan. A D gene is named only where the DNA matches it firmly. Size is omitted from some rows. Given values are once, few, many or a class for expanded clones.

clone size,J gene,D gene,V gene,CDR3 DNA,CDR3 protein
.,TRBJ1-4,TRBD1,TRBV19,TGTGCCAGTACTATGACAGGGACTAATGAAAAACTGTTTTTT,CASTMTGTNEKLFF
.,TRBJ2-7,.,TRBV10-1,TGCGCCAGCAAGGGGTTCTACGAGCAGTACTTC,CASKGFYEQYF
.,TRBJ2-3,TRBD1,TRBV27,TGTGCCAGCAGTTTCCAAACAGGGGGCACAGATACGCAGTATTTT,CASSFQTGGTDTQYF
.,TRBJ2-5,.,TRBV28,TGTGCCAGCAGTTTAAGGGGTGCTTTCTATGAGACCCAGTACTTC,CASSLRGAFYETQYF
.,TRBJ2-7,.,TRBV7-9,TGTGCCAGCAGCTTAGCGGCGCATTCCGAGCAGTACTTC,CASSLAAHSEQYF
few,TRBJ2-2,.,TRBV19,TGTGCCAGTAGTATTCTGGAAGGGGTTACCGGGGAGCTGTTTTTT,CASSILEGVTGELFF
.,TRBJ1-1,TRBD1,TRBV7-9,TGTGCCAGCAGCTTAGGGACAGGGGACACTGAAGCTTTCTTT,CASSLGTGDTEAFF
.,TRBJ2-5,.,TRBV30,TGTGCCTGGAGTGTACCAGTCGTTAAAGAGACCCAGTACTTC,CAWSVPVVKETQYF
.,TRBJ2-1,TRBD2,TRBV30,TGTGCCTGGACTAGCGGGAACAATGAGCAGTTCTTC,CAWTSGNNEQFF
once,TRBJ1-2,.,TRBV6-5,TGTGCCAGCAGCTCCGGGATCAACTATGGCTACACCTTC,CASSSGINYGYTF
.,TRBJ2-3,.,TRBV5-1,TGCGCCAGCATGTTCGACCCCCGCACAGATACGCAGTATTTT,CASMFDPRTDTQYF
.,TRBJ2-7,.,TRBV7-9,TGTGCCAGCAGCTGGACCTCGAGGGGCCCCTACGAGCAGTACTTC,CASSWTSRGPYEQYF
.,TRBJ2-1,.,TRBV6-5,TGTGCCAGCAGTTCAATCATCGGAGACAATGAGCAGTTCTTC,CASSSIIGDNEQFF
.,TRBJ2-5,.,TRBV28,TGTGCCAGCAGTTTACGGCGGGATCCACAAGAGACCCAGTACTTC,CASSLRRDPQETQYF
.,TRBJ2-1,.,TRBV30,TGTGCCTGGAGTGTTAAAAGCAAAGAGCAGTTCTTC,CAWSVKSKEQFF
.,TRBJ1-1,.,TRBV28,TGTGCCAGCAGTTTGCAGGGCGGGAACACTGAAGCTTTCTTT,CASSLQGGNTEAFF
.,TRBJ1-3,.,TRBV5-1,TGCGCCAGCAGCATAGACGGAAACACCATATATTTT,CASSIDGNTIYF
.,TRBJ2-7,.,TRBV4-2,TGTGCCAGCAGCCAAGATGGAGTACAGTCCTACGAGCAGTACTTC,CASSQDGVQSYEQYF
once,TRBJ2-1,TRBD2,TRBV7-9,TGTGCCAGCAGGGAACGGACTAGCGGCCTCAATGAGCAGTTCTTC,CASRERTSGLNEQFF
.,TRBJ1-4,.,TRBV10-2,TGCGCCAGCAGGGGTGCTAATGAAAAACTGTTTTTT,CASRGANEKLFF
few,TRBJ1-1,TRBD1,TRBV6-1,TGTGCCAGCAGTGTGACAGGGGGACGTAGGAGCACTGAAGCTTTCTTT,CASSVTGGRRSTEAFF
.,TRBJ2-7,TRBD2,TRBV11-2,TGTGCCAGCAGCACGGGACTAGCGGGCTCCTACGAGCAGTACTTC,CASSTGLAGSYEQYF
.,TRBJ2-1,TRBD2,TRBV7-9,TGTGCCAGCAGCCCGACCGGGACTAGCGGGAGTTCTAGCAATGAGCAGTTCTTC,CASSPTGTSGSSSNEQFF
.,TRBJ2-3,.,TRBV6-5,TGTGCCAGCAGTTACCGCGCAGGGAAGGGTTCAGATACGCAGTATTTT,CASSYRAGKGSDTQYF
.,TRBJ2-7,TRBD1,TRBV9,TGTGCCAGCAGCGTAGACCCCGACCGAGGGGGCGACGAGCAGTACTTC,CASSVDPDRGGDEQYF
once,TRBJ2-7,.,TRBV2,TGTGCCAGCCGACAAGGGTTCTACGAGCAGTACTTC,CASRQGFYEQYF
.,TRBJ2-2,TRBD2,TRBV18,TGTGCCAGCTCACCACCCGGGACTAGCGGGACCGGGGAGCTGTTTTTT,CASSPPGTSGTGELFF
.,TRBJ2-2,.,TRBV18,TGTGCCAGCTCACCCGAAGGCACCGGGGAGCTGTTTTTT,CASSPEGTGELFF
once,TRBJ2-4,TRBD2,TRBV28,TGTGCCAGCAGTTTATCGCTAGCGGGGGTAAACATTCAGTACTTC,CASSLSLAGVNIQYF
.,TRBJ2-1,.,TRBV19,TGTGCCAGTAGTAGGGTAATAGTCGACAATGAGCAGTTCTTC,CASSRVIVDNEQFF
once,TRBJ1-4,.,TRBV19,TGTGCCAGTAGTAATCCAGGGGACGAAAAACTGTTTTTT,CASSNPGDEKLFF
.,TRBJ1-2,TRBD1,TRBV6-5,TGTGCCAGCAGTCTACCCGGGACAGGGGAAGGCTACACCTTC,CASSLPGTGEGYTF
once,TRBJ1-2,TRBD1,TRBV19,TGTGCCAGTAGTCTTAGATCGGCCGGGACAGGTCCCCCCCCTGCCGGCTACACCTTC,CASSLRSAGTGPPPAGYTF
.,TRBJ1-2,.,TRBV28,TGTGCCAGCAGTTCCAGTAACTATGGCTACACCTTC,CASSSSNYGYTF
.,TRBJ1-3,.,TRBV21-1,TGTGCCAGCAGCAAAGCGGGCACCATATATTTT,CASSKAGTIYF
.,TRBJ1-4,.,TRBV19,TGTGCCAGTAGTTATAGAGGCCGGTTAAATGAAAAACTGTTTTTT,CASSYRGRLNEKLFF
.,TRBJ2-7,TRBD1,TRBV4-1,TGCGCCAGCAGCCAGACAGGGTACGAGCAGTACTTC,CASSQTGYEQYF
.,TRBJ1-3,.,TRBV5-6,TGTGCCAGCAGCTTGCGGGGCTCTGGAAACACCATATATTTT,CASSLRGSGNTIYF
.,TRBJ1-1,TRBD1,TRBV5-4,TGTGCCAGCAACCCAGGGGGTCGGGACACTGAAGCTTTCTTT,CASNPGGRDTEAFF
.,TRBJ2-7,.,TRBV9,TGTGCCAGCAGCGCCCAGACAGGCTTCTCCTACGAGCAGTACTTC,CASSAQTGFSYEQYF
.,TRBJ1-5,TRBD1,TRBV7-9,TGTGCCAGCAGCACCGGGACAGCCAATCAGCCCCAGCATTTT,CASSTGTANQPQHF
.,TRBJ1-2,TRBD1,TRBV6-1,TGTGCCACTACCTCAACAGGGGTAGGGGGCTACACCTTC,CATTSTGVGGYTF
.,TRBJ1-2,.,TRBV9,TGTGCCAGCAGCTCAACGCCGGGACCTAACTATGGCTACACCTTC,CASSSTPGPNYGYTF
.,TRBJ2-5,.,TRBV30,TGTGCCTGGAGTGTACGGGCTAACCAAGAGACCCAGTACTTC,CAWSVRANQETQYF
.,TRBJ1-3,.,TRBV6-5,TGTGCCAGCAGTTACTCTGACGGGATCGGGAACACCATATATTTT,CASSYSDGIGNTIYF
.,TRBJ2-7,.,TRBV25-1,TGTGCCAGCAGTGACCTCGGGGGCTACGAGCAGTACTTC,CASSDLGGYEQYF
.,TRBJ2-7,TRBD2,TRBV2,TGTGCCAGCAGTGGGAGGGCTAGCGGGAGGGGAGAGCAGTACTTC,CASSGRASGRGEQYF
.,TRBJ2-2,.,TRBV5-1,TGCGCCAGCAGCTTGATTGCAGGCGCGAACACCGGGGAGCTGTTTTTT,CASSLIAGANTGELFF
.,TRBJ1-4,TRBD1,TRBV5-1,TGCGCCAGCAGCTTGGCAGGGACAGGACGCGAAAAACTGTTTTTT,CASSLAGTGREKLFF
.,TRBJ2-1,TRBD2,TRBV2,TGTGCCAGCAGTGAGCTAGGACTAGTGGGGAATGAGCAGTTCTTC,CASSELGLVGNEQFF
.,TRBJ2-2,TRBD2,TRBV19,TGTGCCAGTAGTATATCAGCGGGAGGGCCTAGGACCGGGGAGCTGTTTTTT,CASSISAGGPRTGELFF
.,TRBJ1-5,.,TRBV7-8,TGTGCCAGCAGCTTAGTGGGGTTCCTAGGGCATAGCAATCAGCCCCAGCATTTT,CASSLVGFLGHSNQPQHF
.,TRBJ2-7,TRBD2,TRBV7-2,TGTGCCAGCAGCTTAGGCCTTGGACTAGCGGGAGGGCCTAACGAGCAGTACTTC,CASSLGLGLAGGPNEQYF
.,TRBJ2-1,TRBD1,TRBV5-6,TGTGCCAGCAGCTGGATGGACAGGGGAGCTGGGAATGAGCAGTTCTTC,CASSWMDRGAGNEQFF
.,TRBJ2-1,.,TRBV6-5,TGTGCCAGCAGTTACCGACTATGGACCATTGGCGGTGAGCAGTTCTTC,CASSYRLWTIGGEQFF
.,TRBJ1-1,.,TRBV10-3,TGTGCCATCAGTGACCCATGGGTTTCGGGTGAAGCTTTCTTT,CAISDPWVSGEAFF
.,TRBJ2-2,TRBD2,TRBV12-5,TGTGCTAGTGGTTTGGGGCGGACTAGCGGGACCGGGGAGCTGTTTTTT,CASGLGRTSGTGELFF